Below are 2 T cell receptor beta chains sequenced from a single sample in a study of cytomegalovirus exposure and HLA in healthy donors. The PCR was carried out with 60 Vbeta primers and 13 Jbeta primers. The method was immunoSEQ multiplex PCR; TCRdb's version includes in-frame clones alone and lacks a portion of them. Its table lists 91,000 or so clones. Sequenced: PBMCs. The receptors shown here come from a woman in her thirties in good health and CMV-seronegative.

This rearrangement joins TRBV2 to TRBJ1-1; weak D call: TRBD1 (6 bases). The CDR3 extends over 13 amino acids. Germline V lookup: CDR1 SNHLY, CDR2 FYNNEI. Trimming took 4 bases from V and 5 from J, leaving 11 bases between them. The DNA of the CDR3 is TGTGCCAGCAGTGTACAGGGAGAGACTGAAGCTTTCTTT. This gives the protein CASSVQGETEAFF. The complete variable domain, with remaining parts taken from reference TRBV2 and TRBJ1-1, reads EPEVTQTPSHQVTQMGQEVILRCVPISNHLYFYWYRQILGQKVEFLVSFYNNEISEKSEIFDDQFSVERPDGSNFTLKIRSTKLEDSAMYFCASSVQGETEAFFGQGTRLTVV.

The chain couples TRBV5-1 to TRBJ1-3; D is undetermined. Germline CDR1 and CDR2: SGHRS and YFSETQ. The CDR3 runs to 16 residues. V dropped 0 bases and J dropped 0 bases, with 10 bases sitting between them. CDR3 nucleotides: TGCGCCAGCAGCTTGGAAGGTGAGGGCTCTGGAAACACCATATATTTT. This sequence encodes CASSLEGEGSGNTIYF.